Reported below is one T cell receptor (beta chain). The data derive from a study of shared clonotypes between healthy human individuals. Naive-designated CD8 cells lacked CD45RO, were positively enriched for CCR7, and omitted terminally differentiated effector memory CD45RA+ cells. Germline V gives CDR1 SGHNT, CDR2 YYREEE (reference sequence). V shed 0 bases, J shed 7 bases, and the junction held 12 bases outside the gene matches. This CDR3 has 16 amino acids. When replicate PCRs were run on sorted subsets, they used 200 ng DNA, some 30,000 T cell genomes. Using immunoSEQ multiplex PCR, the repertoire was profiled, and TCRdb retains in-frame clones only, with some absent. The table records under 2,000,000 clones, approximately 95% of them present only once.

The chain employs TRBV5-4 and TRBJ1-2; the match to TRBD1 covers 7 bases. The specimen sequenced was naive CD8+ T cells sorted from blood. The TCR comes from a man younger than 35 in good health. CDR3 in amino acids: CASSLGEGAAVFGYTF. The DNA for the CDR3 is TGTGCCAGCAGCTTGGGTGAGGGGGCTGCGGTGTTTGGCTACACCTTC.